This is a list of T cell receptor beta chains from one sample in a study of blood T cell repertoires in COVID-19. The method was immunoSEQ multiplex PCR; TCRdb's version includes in-frame clones alone and lacks a portion of them. Among roughly 220,000 clones listed, 70% to 90% were seen once. The sample comprised peripheral blood. Receptors originate from a man aged 45 to 65 who had recovered from COVID-19. CDR3s include the opening cysteine and the closing phenylalanine or tryptophan. The D gene is left open where the match is weak. Some rows have no size entry. The others give once, few or many, or a class for an expanded clone.

j_call	clone_size	v_call	d_call	cdr3_length	cdr3_nt	cdr3_aa
TRBJ2-2	NA	TRBV12-3/TRBV12-4	NA	13	TGTGCCAGCACCGGGGGATTCACCGGGGAGCTGTTTTTT	CASTGGFTGELFF
TRBJ1-1	NA	TRBV6-6	TRBD1	13	TGTGCCAGCAGGCTTGACAGGGTCACTGAAGCTTTCTTT	CASRLDRVTEAFF
TRBJ2-3	NA	TRBV9	TRBD1	16	TGTGCCAGCAGCGTAGAGTCAGGGGGCGGGACAGATACGCAGTATTTT	CASSVESGGGTDTQYF
TRBJ1-3	NA	TRBV11-2	NA	15	TGTGCCAGCAGCTTAAATGCCGGGGCTGGAAACACCATATATTTT	CASSLNAGAGNTIYF
TRBJ2-1	NA	TRBV10-3	TRBD2	19	TGTGCCATCAGCGATTCCGGGACTAGCGGGAGGCTCTCCTACAATGAGCAGTTCTTC	CAISDSGTSGRLSYNEQFF
TRBJ2-1	NA	TRBV6-5	TRBD2	15	TGTGCCAGCAGACTGGGACTAGCGGGAGCTAATGAGCAGTTCTTC	CASRLGLAGANEQFF
TRBJ2-5	NA	TRBV3-1/TRBV3-2	TRBD1	16	TGTGCCAGCAGCCAAGAAAGTACAGGGGGAACAGAGACCCAGTACTTC	CASSQESTGGTETQYF
TRBJ2-2	NA	TRBV12-5	TRBD1	15	TGTGCTAGTGGTTTGGTGACAGGGGGGACCGGGGAGCTGTTTTTT	CASGLVTGGTGELFF
TRBJ2-1	NA	TRBV10-1	TRBD2	16	TGCGCCAGCACCGATTGGACTAGCCACGACGGTAATGAGCAGTTCTTC	CASTDWTSHDGNEQFF
TRBJ2-6	NA	TRBV5-1	NA	17	TGCGCCAGCAGCCCCGCGGGACAGAGCTCTGGGGCCAACGTCCTGACTTTC	CASSPAGQSSGANVLTF
TRBJ2-7	few	TRBV2	TRBD1	12	TGTGCCAGCAGTGGACAGGGCTACGAGCAGTACTTC	CASSGQGYEQYF
TRBJ2-7	NA	TRBV28	TRBD1	15	TGTGCCAGCAGTTTAGGGGGGACAGGGGGCTACGAGCAGTACTTC	CASSLGGTGGYEQYF
TRBJ2-1	NA	TRBV19	NA	16	TGTGCCAGTAGTAGAGTCTCCCACCCTCCGGGCAATGAGCAGTTCTTC	CASSRVSHPPGNEQFF
TRBJ2-7	NA	TRBV27	TRBD1	15	TGTGCCAGCAGTTTAGGTGGACAGGGGACTCGCGAGCAGTACTTC	CASSLGGQGTREQYF
TRBJ1-1	few	TRBV2	NA	15	TGTGCCAGCACGCGACAGGAAGTGGGGAACACTGAAGCTTTCTTT	CASTRQEVGNTEAFF
TRBJ1-4	few	TRBV28	NA	17	TGTGCCAGCAGTTTATGGGGCACAGGACCAACTAATGAAAAACTGTTTTTT	CASSLWGTGPTNEKLFF
TRBJ2-5	once	TRBV11-3	TRBD2	15	TGTGCCAGCAGCTGGGGACTAGCGGAGGGGGAGACCCAGTACTTC	CASSWGLAEGETQYF
TRBJ1-1	few	TRBV29-1	NA	11	TGCAGCTCAGTTGACGGGACTGAAGCTTTCTTT	CSSVDGTEAFF
TRBJ2-1	NA	TRBV5-1	TRBD2	16	TGCGCCAGCAGCCTCCTACTAGCGGGAGGAGGGAATGAGCAGTTCTTC	CASSLLLAGGGNEQFF
TRBJ1-6	NA	TRBV27	NA	12	TGTGCCAGCAGTTTTAGCAATTCACCCCTCCACTTT	CASSFSNSPLHF